This T cell receptor beta chain emerged from a study of CXCR3-negative and CXCR3-positive naive CD8 T cells. As for this clonotype: Antigen: not known.

The TRB libraries of cDNA were built by UMI-labeled 5' RACE. TCRdb re-called the 5' RACE reads; one entry per CDR3 protein, DNA not given. This sample's table reports about 98,000 distinct CDR3 sequences. Study-level results: Compared with CXCR3-negative naive cells, CXCR3-positive naive cells showed more hydrophobic TRB CDR3s. The TRBV-TRBJ usage of naive CXCR3-negative and CXCR3-positive cells was similar, but that of memory cells differed. TCR interaction strength was inferred from TRB CDR3 physicochemistry, as CD5 matched across naive subsets.

CDR3 size: 16 residues. The V gene's germline CDR1 is SGDLS and CDR2 YYNGEE. In triplicate, each CD8+ T cell subset was sorted at under 350,000 cells per replicate. The CD45RO-CCR7+CD27+CD95- phenotype denoted naive CD8+ T cells. The rearrangement uses TRBV9 and TRBJ2-5; the D call from TCRdb, TRBD1, cannot be confirmed without DNA. This TCR derives from a human donor in good health. Some clones in this sample may be carry-over from other donors' samples. The sample taken for sequencing was naive CXCR3+ CD8+ T cells from blood. As for subset: CD45RO-CCR7+CD27+CD95- naive CD8+ T cells expressing CXCR3 (TNR3+). The CDR3 spells CASSEGWGQGQETQYF.